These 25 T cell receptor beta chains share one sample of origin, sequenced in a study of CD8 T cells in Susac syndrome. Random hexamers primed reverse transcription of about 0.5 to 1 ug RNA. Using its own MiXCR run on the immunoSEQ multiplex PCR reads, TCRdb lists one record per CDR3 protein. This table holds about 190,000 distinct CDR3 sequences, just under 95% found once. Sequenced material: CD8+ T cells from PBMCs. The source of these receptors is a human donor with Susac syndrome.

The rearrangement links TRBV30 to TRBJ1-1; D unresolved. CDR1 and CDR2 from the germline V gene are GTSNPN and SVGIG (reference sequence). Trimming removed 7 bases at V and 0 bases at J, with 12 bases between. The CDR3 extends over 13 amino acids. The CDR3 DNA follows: TGTGCCTATCTGATACAGATGAACACTGAAGCTTTCTTT. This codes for CAYLIQMNTEAFF.

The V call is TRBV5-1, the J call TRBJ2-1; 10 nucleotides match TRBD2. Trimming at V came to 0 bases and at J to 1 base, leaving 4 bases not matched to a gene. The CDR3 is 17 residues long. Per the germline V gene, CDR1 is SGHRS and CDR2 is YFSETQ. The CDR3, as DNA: TGCGCCAGCAGCTTGGCTAGCGGGGGATTTTCCTACAATGAGCAGTTCTTC. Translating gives CASSLASGGFSYNEQFF.

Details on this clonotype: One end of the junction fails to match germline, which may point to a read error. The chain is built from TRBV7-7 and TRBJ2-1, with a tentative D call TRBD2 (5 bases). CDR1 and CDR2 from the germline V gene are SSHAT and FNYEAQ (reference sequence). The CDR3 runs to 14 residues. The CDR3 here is CASSLALPHAEQFF. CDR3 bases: TGTGCTAGCAGCTTAGCGCTGCCGCATGCTGAGCAGTTCTTC.

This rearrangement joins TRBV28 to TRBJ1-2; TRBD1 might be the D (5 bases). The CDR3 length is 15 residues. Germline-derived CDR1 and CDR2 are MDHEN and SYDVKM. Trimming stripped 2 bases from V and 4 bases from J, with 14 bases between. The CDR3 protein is CASSLVPGTGYGYTF. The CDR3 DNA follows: TGTGCCAGCAGTTTAGTCCCCGGGACGGGCTATGGCTACACCTTC.

In DNA, the CDR3 is TGTGCCAGCAGACCCGACAGAAACCCTGGAAACACCATATATTTT. Residues: CASRPDRNPGNTIYF. The V call is TRBV12-3 or TRBV12-4, the J call TRBJ1-3, with D maybe TRBD1 (5 bases). Trimming took off 6 bases at V and 2 bases at J, with 14 bases between the two ends. The CDR3 has 15 residues.

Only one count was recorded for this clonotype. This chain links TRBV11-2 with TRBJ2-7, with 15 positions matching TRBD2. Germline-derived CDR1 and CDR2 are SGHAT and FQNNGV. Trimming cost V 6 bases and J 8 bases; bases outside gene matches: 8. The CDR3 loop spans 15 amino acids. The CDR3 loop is CASSQLGLAGGQQYF. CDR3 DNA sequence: TGTGCCAGCAGTCAACTGGGACTAGCGGGAGGCCAGCAGTACTTC.

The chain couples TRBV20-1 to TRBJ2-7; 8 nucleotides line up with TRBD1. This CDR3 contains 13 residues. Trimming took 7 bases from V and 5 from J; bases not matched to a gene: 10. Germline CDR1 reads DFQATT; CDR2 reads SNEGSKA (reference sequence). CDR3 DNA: TGCAGTGGTCTCGGACAGGGTTTCAACGAGCAGTACTTC. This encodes CSGLGQGFNEQYF.

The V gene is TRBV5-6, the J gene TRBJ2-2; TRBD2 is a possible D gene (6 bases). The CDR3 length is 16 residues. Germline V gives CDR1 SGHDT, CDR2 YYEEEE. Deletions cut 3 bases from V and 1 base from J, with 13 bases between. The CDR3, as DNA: TGTGCCAGCAGCTCCCTTCCGGGAGTGAACACCGGGGAGCTGTTTTTT. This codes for CASSSLPGVNTGELFF.

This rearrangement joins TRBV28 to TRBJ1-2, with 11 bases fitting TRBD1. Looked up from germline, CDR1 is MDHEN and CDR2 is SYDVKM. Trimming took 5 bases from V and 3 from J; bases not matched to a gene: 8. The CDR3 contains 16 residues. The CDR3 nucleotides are TGTGCCAGCAGTCCTTTTGGGACAGGGGGTTACTATGGCTACACCTTC. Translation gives CASSPFGTGGYYGYTF.

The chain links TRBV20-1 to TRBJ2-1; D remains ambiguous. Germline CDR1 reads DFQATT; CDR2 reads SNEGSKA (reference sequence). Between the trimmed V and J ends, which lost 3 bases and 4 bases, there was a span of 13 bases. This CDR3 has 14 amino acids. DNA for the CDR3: TGCAGTGCTAGTCGGCAGGCCTTATACAATGAGCAGTTCTTC. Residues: CSASRQALYNEQFF.

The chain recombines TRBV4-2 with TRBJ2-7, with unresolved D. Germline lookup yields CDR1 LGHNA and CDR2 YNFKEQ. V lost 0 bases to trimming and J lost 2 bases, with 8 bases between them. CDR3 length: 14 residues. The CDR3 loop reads CASSQDLMTYEQYF. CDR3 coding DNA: TGTGCCAGCAGCCAAGATCTAATGACCTACGAGCAGTACTTC.

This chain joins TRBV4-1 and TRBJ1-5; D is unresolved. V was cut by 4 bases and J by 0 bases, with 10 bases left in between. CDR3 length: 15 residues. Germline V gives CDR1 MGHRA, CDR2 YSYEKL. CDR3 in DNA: TGCGCCAGCAGCCCAGTGGGGTATAGCAATCAGCCCCAGCATTTT. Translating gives CASSPVGYSNQPQHF.

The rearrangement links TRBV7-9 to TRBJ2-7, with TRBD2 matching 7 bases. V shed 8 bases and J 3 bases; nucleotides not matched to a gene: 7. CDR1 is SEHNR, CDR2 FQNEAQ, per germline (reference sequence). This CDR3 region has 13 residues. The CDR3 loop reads CASGTAGSYEQYF. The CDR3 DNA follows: TGTGCCAGCGGCACAGCGGGGAGCTACGAGCAGTACTTC.

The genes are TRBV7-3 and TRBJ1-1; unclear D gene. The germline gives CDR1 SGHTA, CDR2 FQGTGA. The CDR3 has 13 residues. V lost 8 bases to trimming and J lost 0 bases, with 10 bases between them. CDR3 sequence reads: CASGQFMNTEAFF. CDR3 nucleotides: TGTGCCAGCGGCCAGTTCATGAACACTGAAGCTTTCTTT. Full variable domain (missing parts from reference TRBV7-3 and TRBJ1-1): GAGVSQTPSNKVTEKGKYVELRCDPISGHTALYWYRQSLGQGPEFLIYFQGTGAADDSGLPNDRFFAVRPEGSVSTLKIQRTERGDSAVYLCASGQFMNTEAFFGQGTRLTVV.

The DNA for the CDR3 is TGTGCCACCGGACAGGGACCCTACGAGCAGTACTTC. It is translated as CATGQGPYEQYF. V gene TRBV28 combines with J gene TRBJ2-7; 8 bases are shared with TRBD1. Germline values: CDR1 MDHEN, CDR2 SYDVKM. Trimming removed 10 bases from V and 2 bases from J; junction bases left unmatched: 4. The CDR3 contains 12 residues.

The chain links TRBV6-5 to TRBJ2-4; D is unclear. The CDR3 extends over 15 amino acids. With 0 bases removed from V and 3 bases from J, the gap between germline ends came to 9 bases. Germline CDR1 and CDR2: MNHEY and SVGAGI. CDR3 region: CASSYSRNYKNIQYF. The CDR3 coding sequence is TGTGCCAGCAGTTACTCCCGGAATTACAAAAACATTCAGTACTTC.

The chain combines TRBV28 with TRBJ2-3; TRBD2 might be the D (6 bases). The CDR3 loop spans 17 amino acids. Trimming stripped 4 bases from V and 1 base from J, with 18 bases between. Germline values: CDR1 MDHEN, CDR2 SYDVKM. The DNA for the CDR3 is TGTGCCAGCAGTTCCCCCTCGGTTAGCGGAGGCACAGATACGCAGTATTTT. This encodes CASSSPSVSGGTDTQYF.

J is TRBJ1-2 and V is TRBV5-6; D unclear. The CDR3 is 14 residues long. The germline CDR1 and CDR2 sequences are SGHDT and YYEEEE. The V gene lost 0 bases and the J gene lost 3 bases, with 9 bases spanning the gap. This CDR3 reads CASSLGGRHYGYTF. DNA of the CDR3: TGTGCCAGCAGCTTGGGAGGGAGGCACTATGGCTACACCTTC. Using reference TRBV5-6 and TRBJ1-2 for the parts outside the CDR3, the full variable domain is DAGVTQSPTHLIKTRGQQVTLRCSPKSGHDTVSWYQQALGQGPQFIFQYYEEEERQRGNFPDRFSGHQFPNYSSELNVNALLLGDSALYLCASSLGGRHYGYTFGSGTRLTVV.

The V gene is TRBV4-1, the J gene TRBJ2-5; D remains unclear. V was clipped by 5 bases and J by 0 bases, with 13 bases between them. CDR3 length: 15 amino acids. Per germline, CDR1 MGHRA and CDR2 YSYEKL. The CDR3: CASSKQASYQETQYF. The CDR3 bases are TGCGCCAGCAGCAAGCAGGCGAGCTACCAAGAGACCCAGTACTTC.

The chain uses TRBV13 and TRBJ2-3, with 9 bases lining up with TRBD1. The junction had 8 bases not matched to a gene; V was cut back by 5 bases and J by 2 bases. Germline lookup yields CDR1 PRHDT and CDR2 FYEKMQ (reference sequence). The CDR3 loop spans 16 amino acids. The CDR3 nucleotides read TGTGCCAGCAGCCAGACCGGACAGGGGAACACAGATACGCAGTATTTT. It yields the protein CASSQTGQGNTDTQYF.

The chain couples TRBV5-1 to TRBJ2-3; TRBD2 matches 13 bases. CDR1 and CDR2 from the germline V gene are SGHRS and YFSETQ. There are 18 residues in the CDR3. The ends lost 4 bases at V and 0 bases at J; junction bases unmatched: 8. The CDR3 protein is CASSAGTSGMSSTDTQYF. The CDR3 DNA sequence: TGCGCCAGCAGCGCCGGGACTAGCGGGATGTCTAGCACAGATACGCAGTATTTT. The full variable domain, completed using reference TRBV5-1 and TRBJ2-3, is KAGVTQTPRYLIKTRGQQVTLSCSPISGHRSVSWYQQTPGQGLQFLFEYFSETQRNKGNFPGRFSGRQFSNSRSEMNVSTLELGDSALYLCASSAGTSGMSSTDTQYFGPGTRLTVL.

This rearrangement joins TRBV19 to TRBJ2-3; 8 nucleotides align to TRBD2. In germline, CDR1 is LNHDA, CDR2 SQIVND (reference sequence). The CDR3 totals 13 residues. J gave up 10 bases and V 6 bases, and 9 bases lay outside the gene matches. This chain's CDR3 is CASSRAGVGAQYF. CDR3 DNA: TGTGCCAGTAGCCGAGCGGGAGTAGGGGCGCAGTATTTT.

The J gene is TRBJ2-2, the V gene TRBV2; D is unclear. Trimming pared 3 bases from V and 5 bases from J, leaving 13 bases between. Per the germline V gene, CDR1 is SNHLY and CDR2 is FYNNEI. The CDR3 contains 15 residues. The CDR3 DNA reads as TGTGCCAGCAGTGAGCTTCAAGGGCGAACCGGGGAGCTGTTTTTT. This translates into CASSELQGRTGELFF.

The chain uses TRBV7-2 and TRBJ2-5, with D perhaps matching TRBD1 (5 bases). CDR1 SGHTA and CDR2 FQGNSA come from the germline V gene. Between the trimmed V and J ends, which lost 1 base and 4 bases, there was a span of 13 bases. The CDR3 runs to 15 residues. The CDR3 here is CASSLEWAGSETQYF. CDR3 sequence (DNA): TGTGCCAGCAGCTTAGAGTGGGCAGGGTCAGAGACCCAGTACTTC.

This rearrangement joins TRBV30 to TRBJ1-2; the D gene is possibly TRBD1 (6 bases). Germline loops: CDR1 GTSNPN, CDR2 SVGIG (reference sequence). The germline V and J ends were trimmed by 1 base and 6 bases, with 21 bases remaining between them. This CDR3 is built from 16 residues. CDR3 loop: CAWSEIKQGMGDGYTF. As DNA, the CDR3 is TGTGCCTGGAGTGAGATAAAGCAGGGGATGGGTGATGGCTACACCTTC.